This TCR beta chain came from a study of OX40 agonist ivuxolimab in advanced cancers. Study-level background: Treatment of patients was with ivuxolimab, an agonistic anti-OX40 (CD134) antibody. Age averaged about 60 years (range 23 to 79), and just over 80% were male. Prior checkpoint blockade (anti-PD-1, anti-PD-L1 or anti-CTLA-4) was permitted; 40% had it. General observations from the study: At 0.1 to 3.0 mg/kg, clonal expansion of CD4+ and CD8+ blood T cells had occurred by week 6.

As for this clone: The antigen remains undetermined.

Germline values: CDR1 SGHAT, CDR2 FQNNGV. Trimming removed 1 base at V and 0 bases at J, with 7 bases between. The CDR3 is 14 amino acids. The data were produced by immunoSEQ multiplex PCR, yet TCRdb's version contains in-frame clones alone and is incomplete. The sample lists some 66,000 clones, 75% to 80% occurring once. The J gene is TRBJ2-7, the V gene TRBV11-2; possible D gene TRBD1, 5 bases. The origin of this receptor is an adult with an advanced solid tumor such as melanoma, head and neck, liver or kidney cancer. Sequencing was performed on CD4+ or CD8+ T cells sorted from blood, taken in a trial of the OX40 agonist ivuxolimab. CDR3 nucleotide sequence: TGTGCCAGCAGCTTAGGACAGCTCTCCTACGAGCAGTACTTC. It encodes CASSLGQLSYEQYF.